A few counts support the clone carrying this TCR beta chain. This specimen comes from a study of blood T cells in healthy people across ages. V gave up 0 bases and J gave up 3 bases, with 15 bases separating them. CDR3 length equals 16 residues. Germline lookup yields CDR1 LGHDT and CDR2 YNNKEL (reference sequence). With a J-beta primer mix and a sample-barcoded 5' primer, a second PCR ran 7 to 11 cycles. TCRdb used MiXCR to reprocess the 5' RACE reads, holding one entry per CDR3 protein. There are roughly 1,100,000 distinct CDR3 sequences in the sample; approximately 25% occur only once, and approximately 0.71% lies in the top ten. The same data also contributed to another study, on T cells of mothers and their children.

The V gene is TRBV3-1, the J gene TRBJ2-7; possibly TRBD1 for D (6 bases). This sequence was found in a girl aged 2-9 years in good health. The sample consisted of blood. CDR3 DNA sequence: TGTGCCAGCAGCCAAGAATCCCGGGACACAATCTACGAGCAGTACTTC. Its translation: CASSQESRDTIYEQYF.